This T cell receptor (beta chain) was recovered during a study of control samples from healthy donors and cancer patients. Trimming took 0 bases from V and 0 from J, leaving 9 bases between them. The CDR3 is 16 residues long. CDR1 is SGHVS and CDR2 is FQNEAQ in the germline V gene. Method: immunoSEQ multiplex PCR; TCRdb's copy keeps in-frame clones and lacks some. The sample has around 150,000 clones; about 90% are singletons. The chain employs TRBV7-8 and TRBJ1-3; D is possibly TRBD1 (6 bases). Sequencing input: blood. This TCR derives from a young man in good health. The CDR3 DNA sequence: TGTGCCAGCAGCTTAGCGGGACAACCCTCTGGAAACACCATATATTTT. Its translation is CASSLAGQPSGNTIYF.